This is a list of T cell receptor beta chains from one sample in a study of blood T cells in healthy people across ages. TCRdb reprocessed the 5' RACE reads via MiXCR and lists one record per CDR3 protein. The repertoire holds 950,000 to 1,200,000 distinct CDR3 sequences, with roughly two fifths as singletons. Sequenced input: blood. These receptors were collected from a man between 18 and 29 years old in good health. CDR3s include the opening cysteine and the closing phenylalanine or tryptophan. Fields, in order: J gene, V gene, clone size, CDR3 protein. Size is omitted from some rows. Given values are once, few, many or a class for expanded clones.

j_call: TRBJ2-7; v_call: TRBV5-1; clone_size: -; cdr3_aa: CASSPHRGPTRSYEQYF
j_call: TRBJ2-3; v_call: TRBV25-1; clone_size: -; cdr3_aa: CASSGEITDTQYF
j_call: -; v_call: TRBV6-6; clone_size: -; cdr3_aa: CAGSLGQGSYEQYF
j_call: TRBJ1-4; v_call: TRBV4-3; clone_size: few; cdr3_aa: CASSQEPGGNEKLFF
j_call: TRBJ2-2; v_call: TRBV2; clone_size: -; cdr3_aa: CASSERFEQGGNTGELFF
j_call: TRBJ2-3; v_call: TRBV14; clone_size: once; cdr3_aa: CASSLRDTAPVTQYF
j_call: TRBJ2-7; v_call: TRBV7-2; clone_size: -; cdr3_aa: CASSLSGSNYNEQYF
j_call: TRBJ2-3; v_call: TRBV6-5; clone_size: many; cdr3_aa: CASTPSGGSFADTQYF
j_call: TRBJ2-5; v_call: TRBV15; clone_size: -; cdr3_aa: CATSRDSQETQYF
j_call: TRBJ1-6; v_call: TRBV12-3/TRBV12-4; clone_size: many; cdr3_aa: CASSPNSNSPLHF
j_call: TRBJ1-2; v_call: TRBV29-1; clone_size: -; cdr3_aa: CSVVEGTGGGYTF
j_call: TRBJ2-1; v_call: TRBV12-3/TRBV12-4; clone_size: -; cdr3_aa: CASTESYNEQFF
j_call: TRBJ1-1; v_call: TRBV4-1; clone_size: few; cdr3_aa: CASSQERTMNTEAFF
j_call: TRBJ1-2; v_call: TRBV20-1; clone_size: -; cdr3_aa: CSAYKDRSSYGYTF
j_call: TRBJ2-5; v_call: TRBV6-5; clone_size: few; cdr3_aa: CASSYIWLRGRQETQYF
j_call: TRBJ2-3; v_call: TRBV5-1; clone_size: few; cdr3_aa: CASSLGRISTDTQYF